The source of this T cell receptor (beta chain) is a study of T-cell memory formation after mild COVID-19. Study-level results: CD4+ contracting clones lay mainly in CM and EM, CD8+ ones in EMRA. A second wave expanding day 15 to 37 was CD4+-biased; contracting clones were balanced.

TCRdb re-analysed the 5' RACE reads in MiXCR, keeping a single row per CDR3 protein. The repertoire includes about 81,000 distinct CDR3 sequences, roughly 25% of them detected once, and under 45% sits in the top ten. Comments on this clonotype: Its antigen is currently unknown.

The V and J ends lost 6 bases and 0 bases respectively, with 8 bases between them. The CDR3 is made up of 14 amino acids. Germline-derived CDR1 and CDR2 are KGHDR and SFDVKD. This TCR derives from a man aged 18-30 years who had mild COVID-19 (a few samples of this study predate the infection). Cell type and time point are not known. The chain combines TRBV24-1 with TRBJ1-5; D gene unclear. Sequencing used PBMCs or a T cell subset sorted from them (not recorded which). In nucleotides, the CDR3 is TGTGCCACCAGTAATGGGCTTAGCAATCAGCCCCAGCATTTT. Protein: CATSNGLSNQPQHF.